The source of this TCR beta chain is a study of blood T cell repertoires in COVID-19. The wider study: The cDNA or gDNA used as material had been derived from T cells, B-cell-depleted T cells, or PBMCs.

Some clones are missing from TCRdb's copy, which holds only in-frame ones; the method was immunoSEQ multiplex PCR. The repertoire holds more than 70,000 clones, with about four fifths as singletons. The CDR3 runs to 16 residues. CDR1 and CDR2 from the germline V gene are SGDLS and YYNGEE. The ends were cut back, 3 bases at V and 0 bases at J, with 13 bases in the middle. The source of this sequence is a woman between 70 and 85 years old with acute or convalescent COVID-19. The chain recombines TRBV9 with TRBJ2-1; D possibly corresponds to TRBD2 (6 bases). Sequencing used peripheral blood. CDR3 bases: TGTGCCAGCAGCGCCCCAGCCGGGAGCTCCTACAATGAGCAGTTCTTC. Amino acid sequence: CASSAPAGSSYNEQFF. The full variable domain, in which reference TRBV9 and TRBJ2-1 provide the parts outside the CDR3, is DSGVTQTPKHLITATGQRVTLRCSPRSGDLSVYWYQQSLDQGLQFLIQYYNGEERAKGNILERFSAQQFPDLHSELNLSSLELGDSALYFCASSAPAGSSYNEQFFGPGTRLTVL.